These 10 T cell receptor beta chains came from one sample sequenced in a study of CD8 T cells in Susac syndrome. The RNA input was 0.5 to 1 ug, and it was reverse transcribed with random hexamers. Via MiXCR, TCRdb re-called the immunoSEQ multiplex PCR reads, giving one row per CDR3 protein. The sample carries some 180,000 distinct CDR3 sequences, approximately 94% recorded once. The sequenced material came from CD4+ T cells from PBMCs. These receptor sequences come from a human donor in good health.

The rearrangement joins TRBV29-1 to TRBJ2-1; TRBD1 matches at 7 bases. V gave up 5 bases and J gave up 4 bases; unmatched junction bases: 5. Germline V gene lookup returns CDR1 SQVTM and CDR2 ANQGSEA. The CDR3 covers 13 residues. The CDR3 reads CSVRGQKYNEQFF. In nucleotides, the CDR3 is TGCAGCGTTAGGGGACAGAAGTACAATGAGCAGTTCTTC.

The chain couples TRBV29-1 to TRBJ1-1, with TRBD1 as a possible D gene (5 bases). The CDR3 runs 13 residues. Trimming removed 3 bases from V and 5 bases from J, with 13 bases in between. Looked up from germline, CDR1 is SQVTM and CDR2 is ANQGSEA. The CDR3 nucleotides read TGCAGCGTTGATCTTCAGGGTAGTACTGAAGCTTTCTTT. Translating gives CSVDLQGSTEAFF.

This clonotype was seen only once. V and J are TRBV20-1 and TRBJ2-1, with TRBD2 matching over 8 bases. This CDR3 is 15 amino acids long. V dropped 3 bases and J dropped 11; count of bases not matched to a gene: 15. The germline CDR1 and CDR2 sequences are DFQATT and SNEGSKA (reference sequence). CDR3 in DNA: TGCAGTGCTAGGGTCGGGGCGGGAGGACGGTACAAGCAGTTCTTC. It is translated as CSARVGAGGRYKQFF.

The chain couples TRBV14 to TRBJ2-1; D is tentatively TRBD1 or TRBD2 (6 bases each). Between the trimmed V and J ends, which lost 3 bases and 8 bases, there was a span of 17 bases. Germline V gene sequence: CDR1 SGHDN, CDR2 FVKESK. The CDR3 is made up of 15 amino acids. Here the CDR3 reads CASSQVRRAGDEQFF. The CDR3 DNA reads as TGTGCCAGCAGCCAGGTACGGAGGGCAGGGGATGAGCAGTTCTTC. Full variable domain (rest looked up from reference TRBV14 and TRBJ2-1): EAGVTQFPSHSVIEKGQTVTLRCDPISGHDNLYWYRRVMGKEIKFLLHFVKESKQDESGMPNNRFLAERTGGTYSTLKVQPAELEDSGVYFCASSQVRRAGDEQFFGPGTRLTVL.

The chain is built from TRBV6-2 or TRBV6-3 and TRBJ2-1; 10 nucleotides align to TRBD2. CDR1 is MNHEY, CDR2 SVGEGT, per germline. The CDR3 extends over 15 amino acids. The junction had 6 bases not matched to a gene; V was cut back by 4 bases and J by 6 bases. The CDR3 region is CASSSSSGSSNEQFF. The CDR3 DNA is TGTGCCAGCAGTTCGTCTAGCGGGAGTTCCAATGAGCAGTTCTTC.

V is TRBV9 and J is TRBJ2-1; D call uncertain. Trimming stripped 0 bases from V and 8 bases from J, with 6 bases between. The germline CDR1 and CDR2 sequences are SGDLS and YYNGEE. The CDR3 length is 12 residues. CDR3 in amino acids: CASSVGSYEQFF. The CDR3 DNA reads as TGTGCCAGCAGCGTAGGTAGCTATGAGCAGTTCTTC. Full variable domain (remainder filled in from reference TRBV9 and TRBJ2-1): DSGVTQTPKHLITATGQRVTLRCSPRSGDLSVYWYQQSLDQGLQFLIQYYNGEERAKGNILERFSAQQFPDLHSELNLSSLELGDSALYFCASSVGSYEQFFGPGTRLTVL.

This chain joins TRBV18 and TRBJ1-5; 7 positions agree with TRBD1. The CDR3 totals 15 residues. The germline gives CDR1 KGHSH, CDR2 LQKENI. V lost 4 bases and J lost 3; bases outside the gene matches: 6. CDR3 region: CASSQGQSLNQPQHF. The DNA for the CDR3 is TGTGCCAGCTCACAGGGACAGTCCCTCAATCAGCCCCAGCATTTT. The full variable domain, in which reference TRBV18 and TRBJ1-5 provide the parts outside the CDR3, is NAGVMQNPRHLVRRRGQEARLRCSPMKGHSHVYWYRQLPEEGLKFMVYLQKENIIDESGMPKERFSAEFPKEGPSILRIQQVVRGDSAAYFCASSQGQSLNQPQHFGDGTRLSIL.

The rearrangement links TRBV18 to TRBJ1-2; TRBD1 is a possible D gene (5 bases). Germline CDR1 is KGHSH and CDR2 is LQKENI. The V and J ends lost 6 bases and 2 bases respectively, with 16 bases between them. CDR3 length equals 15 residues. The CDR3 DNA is TGTGCCAGCTCCCCCCGGGGGGTCGCAAACTATGGCTACACCTTC. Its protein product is CASSPRGVANYGYTF.

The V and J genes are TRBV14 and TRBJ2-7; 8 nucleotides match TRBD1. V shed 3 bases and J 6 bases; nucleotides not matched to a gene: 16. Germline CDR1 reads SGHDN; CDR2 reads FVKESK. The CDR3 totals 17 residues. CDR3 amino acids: CASSQKAPGGQGSEQYF. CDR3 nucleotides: TGTGCCAGCAGCCAGAAGGCCCCGGGTGGACAGGGAAGCGAGCAGTACTTC.

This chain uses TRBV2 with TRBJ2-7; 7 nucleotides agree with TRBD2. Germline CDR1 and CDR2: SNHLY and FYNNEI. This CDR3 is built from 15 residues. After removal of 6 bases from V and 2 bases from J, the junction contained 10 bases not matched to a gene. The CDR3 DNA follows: TGTGCCAGCAGACCAACTAGCGCGAACGCCTACGAGCAGTACTTC. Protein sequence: CASRPTSANAYEQYF.